Detailed here is one T cell receptor (beta chain). Its target is not known. These data originate in a study of T cells expressing NK-cell markers. Overall study context: Source material for TCR beta repertoires consisted of sorted CD3+CD56+NKG2C+, CD3+CD56+NKG2C- and CD3+CD56-NKG2C+ T cells. Among the eight sequenced donors, seven tested HCMV-seropositive and one tested seronegative.

Study findings and constraints: Dominant NKG2C+ clonotypes accounted for roughly 1.0-8% of CD8+ T cells in several donors. Expanded clones of NKG2C+ T cells had an unclear HCMV specificity.

The CDR3 is 16 amino acids. Germline lookup yields CDR1 MDHEN and CDR2 SYDVKM. Reprocessing the 5' RACE reads, TCRdb reports a single entry for every CDR3 protein and omits DNA. The sample data list 500,000 to 700,000 distinct CDR3 sequences. The V and J genes are TRBV28 and TRBJ2-5; TCRdb reports TRBD2, a call that lacks DNA to check it against. The source of this sequence is a man between 18 and 35 years old in good health. Source material: blood T cells: a sorted CD56 or NKG2C T cell subset, CD4+ or CD8+ T cells, or bulk PBMC T cells (not recorded which). CDR3 region: CASSFRTSGYKETQYF.